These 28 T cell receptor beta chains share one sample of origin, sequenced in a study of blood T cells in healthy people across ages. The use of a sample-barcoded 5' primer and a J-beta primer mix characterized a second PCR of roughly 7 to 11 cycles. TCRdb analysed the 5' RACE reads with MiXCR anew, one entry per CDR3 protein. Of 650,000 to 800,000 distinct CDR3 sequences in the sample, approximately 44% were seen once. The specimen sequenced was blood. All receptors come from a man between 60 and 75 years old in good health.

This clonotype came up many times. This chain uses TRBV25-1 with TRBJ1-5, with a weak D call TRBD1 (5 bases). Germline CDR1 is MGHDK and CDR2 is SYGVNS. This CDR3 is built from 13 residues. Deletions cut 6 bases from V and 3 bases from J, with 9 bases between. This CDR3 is CASSGTDNQPQHF. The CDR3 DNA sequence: TGTGCCAGCAGCGGGACGGACAATCAGCCCCAGCATTTT.

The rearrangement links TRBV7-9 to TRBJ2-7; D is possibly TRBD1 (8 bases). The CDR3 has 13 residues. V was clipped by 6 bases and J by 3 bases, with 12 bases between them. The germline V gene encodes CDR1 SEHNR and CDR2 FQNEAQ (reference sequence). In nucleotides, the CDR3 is TGTGCCAGCAGTACAGGGGGGGACTACGAGCAGTACTTC. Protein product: CASSTGGDYEQYF.

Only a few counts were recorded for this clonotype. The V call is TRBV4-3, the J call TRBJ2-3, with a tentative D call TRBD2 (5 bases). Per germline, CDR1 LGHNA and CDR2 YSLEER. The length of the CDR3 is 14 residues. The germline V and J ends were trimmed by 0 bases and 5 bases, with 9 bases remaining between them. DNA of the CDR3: TGCGCCAGCAGCCAAGATGGTCGGGGAGATACGCAGTATTTT. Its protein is CASSQDGRGDTQYF.

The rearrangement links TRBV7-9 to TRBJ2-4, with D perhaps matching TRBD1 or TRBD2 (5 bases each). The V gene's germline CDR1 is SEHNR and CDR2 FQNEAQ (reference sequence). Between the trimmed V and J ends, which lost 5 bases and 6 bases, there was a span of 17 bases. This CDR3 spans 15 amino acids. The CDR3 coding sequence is TGTGCCAGCAGCCCATCGGGACGGATGCTAAACATTCAGTACTTC. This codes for CASSPSGRMLNIQYF.

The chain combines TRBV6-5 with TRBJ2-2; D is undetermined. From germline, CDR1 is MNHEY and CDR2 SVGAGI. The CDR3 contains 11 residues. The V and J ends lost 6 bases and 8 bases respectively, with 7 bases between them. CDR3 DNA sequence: TGTGCCAGCAGGTCTAGGGGGGAGCTGTTTTTT. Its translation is CASRSRGELFF.

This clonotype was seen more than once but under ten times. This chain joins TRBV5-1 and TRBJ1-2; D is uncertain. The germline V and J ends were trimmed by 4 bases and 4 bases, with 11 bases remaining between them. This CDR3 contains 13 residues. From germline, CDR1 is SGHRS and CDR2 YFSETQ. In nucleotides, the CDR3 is TGCGCCAGCAGCGTGTCACGGTCCTATGGCTACACCTTC. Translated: CASSVSRSYGYTF.

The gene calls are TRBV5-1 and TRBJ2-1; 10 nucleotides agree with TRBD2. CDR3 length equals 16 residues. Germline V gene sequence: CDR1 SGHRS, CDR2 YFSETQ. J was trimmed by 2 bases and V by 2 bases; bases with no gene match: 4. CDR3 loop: CASSLTAGGTYNEQFF. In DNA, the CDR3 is TGCGCCAGCAGCTTAACAGCGGGGGGGACCTACAATGAGCAGTTCTTC.

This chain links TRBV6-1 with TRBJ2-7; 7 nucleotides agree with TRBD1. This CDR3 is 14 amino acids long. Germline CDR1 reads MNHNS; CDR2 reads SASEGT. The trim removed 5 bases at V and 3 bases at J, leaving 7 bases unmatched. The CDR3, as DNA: TGTGCCAGCAGTACGGACAGGCTACTCTACGAGCAGTACTTC. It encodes CASSTDRLLYEQYF.

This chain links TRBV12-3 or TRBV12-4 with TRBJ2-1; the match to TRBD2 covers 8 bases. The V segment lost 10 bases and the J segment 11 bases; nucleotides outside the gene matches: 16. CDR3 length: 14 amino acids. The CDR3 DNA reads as TGTGCCACTACACAGGACGGGGGGGCTGGTAAGCAGTTCTTC. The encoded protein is CATTQDGGAGKQFF.

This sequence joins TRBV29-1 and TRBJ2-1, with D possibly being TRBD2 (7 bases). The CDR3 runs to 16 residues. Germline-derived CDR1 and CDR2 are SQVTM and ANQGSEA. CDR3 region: CITRGTGGGFYNEQFF. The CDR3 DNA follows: TGCATCACACGTGGGACTGGCGGGGGCTTCTACAATGAGCAGTTCTTC.

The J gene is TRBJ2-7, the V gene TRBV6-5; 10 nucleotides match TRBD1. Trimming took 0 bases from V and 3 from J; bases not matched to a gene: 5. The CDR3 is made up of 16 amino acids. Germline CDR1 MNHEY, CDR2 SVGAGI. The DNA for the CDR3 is TGTGCCAGCAGTTACTCGATGGGACAGGGGTTCTACGAGCAGTACTTC. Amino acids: CASSYSMGQGFYEQYF.

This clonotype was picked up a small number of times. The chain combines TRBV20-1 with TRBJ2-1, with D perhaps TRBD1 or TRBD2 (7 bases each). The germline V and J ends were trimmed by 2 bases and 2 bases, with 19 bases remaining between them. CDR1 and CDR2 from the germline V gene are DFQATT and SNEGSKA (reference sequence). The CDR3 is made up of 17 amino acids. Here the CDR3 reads CSARHPGQGGAYNEQFF. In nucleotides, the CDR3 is TGCAGTGCTAGACACCCGGGCCAGGGGGGGGCCTACAATGAGCAGTTCTTC.

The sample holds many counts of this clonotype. DNA for the CDR3: TGTGCCAGCAGCTTAAGGCGCCGGTCGGTAAACGAGCAGTACTTC. As protein: CASSLRRRSVNEQYF. The chain links TRBV13 to TRBJ2-7, with D unresolved. CDR1 and CDR2 (germline): PRHDT, FYEKMQ (reference sequence). V was pared by 2 bases and J by 5 bases, with 16 bases between. The CDR3 length is 15 residues.

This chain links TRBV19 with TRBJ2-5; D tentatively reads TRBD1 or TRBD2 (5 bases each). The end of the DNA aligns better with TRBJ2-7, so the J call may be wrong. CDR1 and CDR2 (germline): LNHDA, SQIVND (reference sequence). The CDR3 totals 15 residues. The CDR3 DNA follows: TGTGCCAGTAGTAGGGTCGACAGTCGGGGCTACGAGCAGTACTTC. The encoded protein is CASSRVDSRGYEQYF.

The CDR3 spells CASSFRQGRNEQYF. CDR3 bases: TGTGCCAGCAGTTTCAGACAGGGAAGGAACGAGCAGTACTTC. V gene TRBV27 combines with J gene TRBJ2-7; 7 nucleotides line up with TRBD1. V gave up 3 bases and J gave up 5 bases; unmatched junction bases: 7. Germline V gene data show CDR1 as MNHEY and CDR2 as SMNVEV (reference sequence). This CDR3 has 14 amino acids.

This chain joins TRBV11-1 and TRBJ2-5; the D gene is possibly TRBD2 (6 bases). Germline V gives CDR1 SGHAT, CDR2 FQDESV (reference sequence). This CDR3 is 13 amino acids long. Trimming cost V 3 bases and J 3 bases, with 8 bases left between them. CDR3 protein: CASSFGGKETQYF. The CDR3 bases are TGTGCCAGCAGCTTTGGAGGGAAAGAGACCCAGTACTTC.

The DNA for the CDR3 is TGCGCCAGCAGCTACGACAGGGAGTCCCAGTACTTC. Residues: CASSYDRESQYF. V is TRBV4-1 and J is TRBJ2-5; 7 bases agree with TRBD1. CDR1 MGHRA and CDR2 YSYEKL come from the germline V gene. Trimming took 5 bases from V and 9 from J; bases not matched to a gene: 6. This CDR3 contains 12 residues.

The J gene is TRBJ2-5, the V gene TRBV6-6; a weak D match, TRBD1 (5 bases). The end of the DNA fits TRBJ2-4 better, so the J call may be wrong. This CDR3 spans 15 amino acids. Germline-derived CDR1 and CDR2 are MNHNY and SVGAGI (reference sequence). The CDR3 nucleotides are TGTGCCAGCAGCCCTTCCCTCCGCAGGGATGACATTCAGTACTTC. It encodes CASSPSLRRDDIQYF.

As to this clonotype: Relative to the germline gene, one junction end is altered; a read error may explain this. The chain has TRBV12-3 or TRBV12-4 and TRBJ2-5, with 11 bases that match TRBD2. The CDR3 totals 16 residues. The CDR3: CASSLDPSGGFNEQYF. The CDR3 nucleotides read TGCGCCAGCAGTTTAGACCCTAGCGGGGGGTTCAATGAGCAGTACTTC.

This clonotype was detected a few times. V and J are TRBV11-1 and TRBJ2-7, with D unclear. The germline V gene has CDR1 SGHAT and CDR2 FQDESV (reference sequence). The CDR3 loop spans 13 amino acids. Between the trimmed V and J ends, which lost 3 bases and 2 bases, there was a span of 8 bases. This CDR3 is CASSLTQTYEQYF. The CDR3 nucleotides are TGTGCCAGCAGCTTGACCCAGACCTACGAGCAGTACTTC.

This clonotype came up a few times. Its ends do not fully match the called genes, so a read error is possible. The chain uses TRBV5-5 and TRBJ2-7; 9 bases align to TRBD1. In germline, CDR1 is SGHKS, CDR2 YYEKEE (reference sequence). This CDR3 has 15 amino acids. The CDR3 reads CASSLGPDRGYEQYF. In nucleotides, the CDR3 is TGTGCCAGCAGTTTGGGACCGGACAGGGGCTACGAGCAGTACTTC.

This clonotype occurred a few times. CDR3 bases: TGTGCCAGCAGTCCTTCTCGGGACGTCTACAATGAGCAGTTCTTC. It codes for CASSPSRDVYNEQFF. J is TRBJ2-1 and V is TRBV27; possibly TRBD1 or TRBD2 for D (5 bases each). The CDR3 is 15 amino acids. Germline V gene lookup returns CDR1 MNHEY and CDR2 SMNVEV (reference sequence). The V gene lost 5 bases and the J gene lost 3 bases, with 14 bases spanning the gap.

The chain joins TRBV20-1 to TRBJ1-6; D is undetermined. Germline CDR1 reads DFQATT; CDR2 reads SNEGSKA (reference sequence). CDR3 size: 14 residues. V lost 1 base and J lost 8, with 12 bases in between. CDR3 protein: CSARVPGAYSPLHF. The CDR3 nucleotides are TGCAGTGCTAGAGTCCCGGGAGCCTATTCACCCCTCCACTTT.

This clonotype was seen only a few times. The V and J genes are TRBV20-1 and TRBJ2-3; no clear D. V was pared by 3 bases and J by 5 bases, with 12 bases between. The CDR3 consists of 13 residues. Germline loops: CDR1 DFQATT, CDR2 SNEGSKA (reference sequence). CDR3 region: CSARGPGGDTQYF. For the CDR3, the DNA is TGCAGTGCTAGGGGTCCGGGCGGAGATACGCAGTATTTT.

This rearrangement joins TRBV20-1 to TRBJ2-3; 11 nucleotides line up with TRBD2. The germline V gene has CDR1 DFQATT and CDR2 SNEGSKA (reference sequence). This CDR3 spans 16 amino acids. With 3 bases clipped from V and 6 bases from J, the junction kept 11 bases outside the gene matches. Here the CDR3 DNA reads TGCAGTGCTAGCCCCCCTGCTAGCGGGGGGAGGGATACGCAGTATTTT. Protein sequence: CSASPPASGGRDTQYF.

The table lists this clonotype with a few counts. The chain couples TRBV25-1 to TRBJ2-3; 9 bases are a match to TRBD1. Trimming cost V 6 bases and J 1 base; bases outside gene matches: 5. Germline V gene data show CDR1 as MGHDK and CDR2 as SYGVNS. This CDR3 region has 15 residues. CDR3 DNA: TGTGCCAGCAGCGCCGGGGACAGGGGCACAGATACGCAGTATTTT. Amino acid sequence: CASSAGDRGTDTQYF.

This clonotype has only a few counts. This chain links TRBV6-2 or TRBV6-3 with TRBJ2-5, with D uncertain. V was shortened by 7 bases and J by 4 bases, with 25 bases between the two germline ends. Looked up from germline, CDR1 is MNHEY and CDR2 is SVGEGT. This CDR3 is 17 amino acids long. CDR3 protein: CASNPLSGQLKGETQYF. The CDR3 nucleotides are TGTGCCAGCAACCCCCTCTCCGGGCAGCTAAAGGGAGAGACCCAGTACTTC.

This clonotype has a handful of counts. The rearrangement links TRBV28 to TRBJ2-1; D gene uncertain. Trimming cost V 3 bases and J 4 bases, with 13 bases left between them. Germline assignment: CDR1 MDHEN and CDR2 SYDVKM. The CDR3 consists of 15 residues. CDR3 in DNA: TGTGCCAGCAGTTTTGGGCCCGTGGAATACAATGAGCAGTTCTTC. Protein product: CASSFGPVEYNEQFF.